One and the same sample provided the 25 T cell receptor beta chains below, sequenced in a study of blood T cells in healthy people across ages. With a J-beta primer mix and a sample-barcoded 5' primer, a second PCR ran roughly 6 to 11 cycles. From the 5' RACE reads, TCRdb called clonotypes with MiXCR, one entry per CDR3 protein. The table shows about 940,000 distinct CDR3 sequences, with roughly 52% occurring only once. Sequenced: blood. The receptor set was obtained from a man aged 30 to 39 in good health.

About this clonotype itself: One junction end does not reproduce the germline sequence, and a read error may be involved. The chain's CDR3 is CAGSLFRGSSGANVLTF. In DNA, the CDR3 is TGTGCCGGCAGTTTGTTCAGGGGAAGCTCTGGGGCCAACGTCCTGACTTTC. The chain joins TRBV28 to TRBJ2-6; D possibly corresponds to TRBD1 (6 bases). The CDR3 extends over 17 amino acids. CDR1 and CDR2 from the germline V gene are MDHEN and SYDVKM.

The CDR3 DNA is TGTGCCTGGAGTGTAGAGAACGAGCAGTACTTC. The encoded protein is CAWSVENEQYF. The rearrangement uses TRBV30 and TRBJ2-7; D remains unclear. Germline lookup yields CDR1 GTSNPN and CDR2 SVGIG (reference sequence). V lost 0 bases and J lost 5, with 5 bases in between. This CDR3 region has 11 residues.

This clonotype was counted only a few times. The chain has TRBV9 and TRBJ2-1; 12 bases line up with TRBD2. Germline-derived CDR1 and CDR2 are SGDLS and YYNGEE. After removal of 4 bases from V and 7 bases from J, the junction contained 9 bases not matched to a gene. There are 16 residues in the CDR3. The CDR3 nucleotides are TGTGCCAGCAGCCCCACTAGCGGGGGGTTTGGAAATGAGCAGTTCTTC. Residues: CASSPTSGGFGNEQFF.

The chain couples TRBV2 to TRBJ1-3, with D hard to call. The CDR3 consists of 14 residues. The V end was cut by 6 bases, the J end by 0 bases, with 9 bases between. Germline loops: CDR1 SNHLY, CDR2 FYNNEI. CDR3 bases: TGTGCCAGCAGGAACACTATCTCTGGAAACACCATATATTTT. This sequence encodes CASRNTISGNTIYF.

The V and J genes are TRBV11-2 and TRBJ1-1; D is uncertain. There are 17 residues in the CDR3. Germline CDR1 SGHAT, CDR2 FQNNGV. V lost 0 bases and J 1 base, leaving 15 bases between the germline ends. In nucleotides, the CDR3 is TGTGCCAGCAGCTTAGATGTCTTCGGGGAGGGGAACACTGAAGCTTTCTTT. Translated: CASSLDVFGEGNTEAFF.

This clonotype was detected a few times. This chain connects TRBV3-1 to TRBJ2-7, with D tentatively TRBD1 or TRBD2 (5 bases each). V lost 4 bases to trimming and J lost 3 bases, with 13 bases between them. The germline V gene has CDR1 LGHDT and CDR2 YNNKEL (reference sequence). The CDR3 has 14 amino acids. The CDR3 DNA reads TGTGCCAGCAGCCTAAGCCGGGACCTCTACGAGCAGTACTTC. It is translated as CASSLSRDLYEQYF.

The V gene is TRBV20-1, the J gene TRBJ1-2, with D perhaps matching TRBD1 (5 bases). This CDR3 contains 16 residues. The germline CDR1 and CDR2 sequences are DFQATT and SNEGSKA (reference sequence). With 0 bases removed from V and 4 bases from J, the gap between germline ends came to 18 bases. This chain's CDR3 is CSARDSVRGLAYGYTF. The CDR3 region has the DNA TGCAGTGCTAGAGATTCGGTGAGGGGCTTGGCCTATGGCTACACCTTC.

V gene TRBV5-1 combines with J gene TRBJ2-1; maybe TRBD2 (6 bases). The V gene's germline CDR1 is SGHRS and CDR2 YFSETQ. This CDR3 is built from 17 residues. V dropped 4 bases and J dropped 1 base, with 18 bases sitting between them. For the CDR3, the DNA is TGCGCCAGCAGCCGTACTGGAGGGGTCCCATCCTACAATGAGCAGTTCTTC. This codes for CASSRTGGVPSYNEQFF. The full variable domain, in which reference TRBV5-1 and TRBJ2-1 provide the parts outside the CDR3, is KAGVTQTPRYLIKTRGQQVTLSCSPISGHRSVSWYQQTPGQGLQFLFEYFSETQRNKGNFPGRFSGRQFSNSRSEMNVSTLELGDSALYLCASSRTGGVPSYNEQFFGPGTRLTVL.

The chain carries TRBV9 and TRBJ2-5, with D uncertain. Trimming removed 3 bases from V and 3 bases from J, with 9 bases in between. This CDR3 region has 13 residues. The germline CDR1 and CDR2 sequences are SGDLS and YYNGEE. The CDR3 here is CASSAGPEETQYF. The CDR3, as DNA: TGTGCCAGCAGCGCCGGCCCCGAAGAGACCCAGTACTTC.

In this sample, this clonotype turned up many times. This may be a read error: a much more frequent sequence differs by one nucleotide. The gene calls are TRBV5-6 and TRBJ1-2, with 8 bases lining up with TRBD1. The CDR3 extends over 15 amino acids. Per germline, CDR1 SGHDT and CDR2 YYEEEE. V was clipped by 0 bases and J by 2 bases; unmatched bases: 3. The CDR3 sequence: CASSLGDRTNYGYTF. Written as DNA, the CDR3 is TGTGCCAGCAGCTTGGGGGACAGGACCAACTATGGCTACACCTTC.

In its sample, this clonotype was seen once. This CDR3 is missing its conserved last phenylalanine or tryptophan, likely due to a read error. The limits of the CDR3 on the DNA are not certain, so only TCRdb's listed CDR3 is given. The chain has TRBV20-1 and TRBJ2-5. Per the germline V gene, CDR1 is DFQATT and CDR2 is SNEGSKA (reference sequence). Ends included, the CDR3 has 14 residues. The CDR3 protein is CSAREGFYGYTFGS.

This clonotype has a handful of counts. CDR3 DNA: TGTGCCAGCAGTTTAAAACCGGGTCGGACGCAAGAGACCCAGTACTTC. This encodes CASSLKPGRTQETQYF. This chain connects TRBV28 to TRBJ2-5, with D uncertain. The CDR3 runs to 16 residues. Per the germline V gene, CDR1 is MDHEN and CDR2 is SYDVKM. The germline V and J ends were trimmed by 2 bases and 2 bases, with 15 bases remaining between them.

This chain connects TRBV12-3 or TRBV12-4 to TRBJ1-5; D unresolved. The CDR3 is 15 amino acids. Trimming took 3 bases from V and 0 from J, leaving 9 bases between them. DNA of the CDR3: TGTGCCAGCAGTTTGTCGGGGAATAGCAATCAGCCCCAGCATTTT. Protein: CASSLSGNSNQPQHF.

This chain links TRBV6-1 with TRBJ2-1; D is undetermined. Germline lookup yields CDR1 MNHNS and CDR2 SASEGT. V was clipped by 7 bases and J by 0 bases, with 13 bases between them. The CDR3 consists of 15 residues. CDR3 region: CASTRRVSSYNEQFF. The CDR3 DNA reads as TGTGCCAGCACCCGTCGAGTAAGCTCCTACAATGAGCAGTTCTTC.

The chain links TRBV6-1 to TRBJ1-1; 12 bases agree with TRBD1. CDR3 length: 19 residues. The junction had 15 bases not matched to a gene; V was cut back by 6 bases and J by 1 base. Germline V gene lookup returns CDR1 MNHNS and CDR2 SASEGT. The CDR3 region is CASSQETSGDRGPNTEAFF. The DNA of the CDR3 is TGTGCCAGCAGCCAAGAAACATCCGGGGACAGGGGGCCGAACACTGAAGCTTTCTTT.

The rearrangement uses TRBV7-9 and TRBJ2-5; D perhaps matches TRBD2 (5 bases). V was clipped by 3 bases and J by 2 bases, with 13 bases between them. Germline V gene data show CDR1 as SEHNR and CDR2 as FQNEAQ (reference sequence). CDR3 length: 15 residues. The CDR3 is CASSFSRGRQETQYF. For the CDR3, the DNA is TGTGCCAGCAGCTTTAGTCGAGGGCGTCAAGAGACCCAGTACTTC.

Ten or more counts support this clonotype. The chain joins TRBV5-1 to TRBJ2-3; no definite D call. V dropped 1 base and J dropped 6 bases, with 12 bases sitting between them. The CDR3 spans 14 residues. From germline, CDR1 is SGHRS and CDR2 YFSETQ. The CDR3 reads CASSLNGLSDTQYF. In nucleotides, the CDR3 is TGCGCCAGCAGCTTGAATGGCCTTAGTGATACGCAGTATTTT.

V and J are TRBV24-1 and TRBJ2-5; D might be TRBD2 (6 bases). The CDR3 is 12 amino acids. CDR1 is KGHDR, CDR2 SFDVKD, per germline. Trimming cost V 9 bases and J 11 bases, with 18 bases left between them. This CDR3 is CATEAGYNEQYF. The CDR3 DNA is TGTGCCACCGAGGCGGGGTACAATGAGCAGTACTTC.

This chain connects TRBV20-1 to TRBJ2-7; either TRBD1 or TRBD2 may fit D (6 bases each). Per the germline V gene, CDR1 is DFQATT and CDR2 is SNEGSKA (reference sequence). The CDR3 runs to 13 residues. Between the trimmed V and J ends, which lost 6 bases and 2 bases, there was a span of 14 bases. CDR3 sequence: CSAPGDTTYEQYF. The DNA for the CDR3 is TGCAGTGCGCCGGGGGACACGACCTACGAGCAGTACTTC.

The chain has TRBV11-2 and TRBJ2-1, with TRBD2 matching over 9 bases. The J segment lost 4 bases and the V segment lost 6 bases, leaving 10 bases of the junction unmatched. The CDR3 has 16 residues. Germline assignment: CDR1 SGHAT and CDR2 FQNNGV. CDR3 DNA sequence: TGTGCCAGCAGTATTGGGCGGGGGGGCCGATACAATGAGCAGTTCTTC. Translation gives CASSIGRGGRYNEQFF.

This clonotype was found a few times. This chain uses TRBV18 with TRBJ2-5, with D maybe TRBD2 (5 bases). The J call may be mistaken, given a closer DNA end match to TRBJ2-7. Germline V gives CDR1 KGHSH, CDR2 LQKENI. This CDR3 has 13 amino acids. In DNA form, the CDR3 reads TGTGCCAGCTCACCACCGGACTTCTACGAGCAGTACTTC. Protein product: CASSPPDFYEQYF.

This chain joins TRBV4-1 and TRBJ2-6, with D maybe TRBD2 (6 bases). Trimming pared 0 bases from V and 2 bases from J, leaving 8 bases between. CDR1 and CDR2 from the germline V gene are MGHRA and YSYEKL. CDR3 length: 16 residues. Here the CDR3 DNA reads TGCGCCAGCAGCCAAGATCCGGGGGCTGGGGCCAACGTCCTGACTTTC. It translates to CASSQDPGAGANVLTF.

The DNA for the CDR3 is TGCAGTGCTGGAGCCGGGTACGGGGAGCTGTTTTTT. Protein product: CSAGAGYGELFF. The chain combines TRBV20-1 with TRBJ2-2; D unresolved. Germline values: CDR1 DFQATT, CDR2 SNEGSKA (reference sequence). Trimming removed 5 bases from V and 7 bases from J, with 11 bases in between. The CDR3 contains 12 residues.

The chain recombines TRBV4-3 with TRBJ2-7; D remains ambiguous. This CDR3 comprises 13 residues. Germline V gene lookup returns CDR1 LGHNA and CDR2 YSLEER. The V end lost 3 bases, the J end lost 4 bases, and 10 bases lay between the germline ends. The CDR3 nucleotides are TGCGCCAGCAGCCAGTACGTTCGGTACGAGCAGTACTTC. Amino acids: CASSQYVRYEQYF.

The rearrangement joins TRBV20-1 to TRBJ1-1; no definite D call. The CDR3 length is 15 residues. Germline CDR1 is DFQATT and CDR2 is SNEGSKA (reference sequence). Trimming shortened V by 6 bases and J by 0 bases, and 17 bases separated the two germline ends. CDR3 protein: CSASPPKGMNTEAFF. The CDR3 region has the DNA TGCAGTGCCAGCCCTCCTAAAGGGATGAACACTGAAGCTTTCTTT.